The 9 T cell receptor beta chains below were found in one sample sequenced in a study of blood T cell repertoires in COVID-19. Repertoires were generated with immunoSEQ multiplex PCR, while TCRdb's copy carries only in-frame clones and drops some. Of approximately 300,000 clones in the sample, approximately 84% are singletons; the top ten hold roughly 4.5%. Sample: PBMCs or T cells enriched from blood (not recorded which). These TCRs come from a man aged 30 to 45 who had recovered from COVID-19.

The chain links TRBV7-8 to TRBJ1-5; D is unresolved. The CDR3 is 17 residues long. Germline V gene lookup returns CDR1 SGHVS and CDR2 FQNEAQ. The V end lost 1 base, the J end lost 6 bases, and 19 bases lay between the germline ends. The CDR3: CASSLVGWGGPGQPQHF. As DNA, the CDR3 is TGTGCCAGCAGCTTAGTCGGGTGGGGAGGACCTGGTCAGCCCCAGCATTTT.

The chain joins TRBV4-2 to TRBJ2-7; D is undetermined. Per germline, CDR1 LGHNA and CDR2 YNFKEQ. The CDR3 has 13 residues. Trimming cost V 3 bases and J 0 bases, with 6 bases left between them. CDR3 protein: CASSHSPSYEQYF. CDR3 nucleotide sequence: TGTGCCAGCAGCCACAGTCCCTCCTACGAGCAGTACTTC.

This clone was detected only a few times. The CDR3 coding sequence is TGTGCCAGCAGTTATACAGTTAGCAATCAGCCCCAGCATTTT. Protein sequence: CASSYTVSNQPQHF. V and J are TRBV28 and TRBJ1-5; D is undetermined. V lost 4 bases, J lost 0 bases, and 7 bases lay in between. The CDR3 totals 14 residues. CDR1 and CDR2 from the germline V gene are MDHEN and SYDVKM.

The genes are TRBV15 and TRBJ2-3; D not certain. CDR1 and CDR2 (germline): LNHNV, YYDKDF (reference sequence). The V end was cut by 1 base, the J end by 8 bases, with 13 bases between. The CDR3 covers 14 residues. CDR3 sequence reads: CATSRGSMEGTQYF. The CDR3 coding sequence is TGTGCCACCAGCAGAGGGAGCATGGAAGGTACGCAGTATTTT.

This chain uses TRBV10-2 with TRBJ2-7; 10 nucleotides match TRBD1. Trimming removed 5 bases from V and 7 bases from J; junction bases left unmatched: 11. This CDR3 comprises 15 residues. CDR1 and CDR2 (germline): WSHSY, SAAADI. In nucleotides, the CDR3 is TGCGCCAGCAGTACACTAGGGACAGGGGTAGGGGAGCAGTACTTC. Residues: CASSTLGTGVGEQYF.

The chain links TRBV4-1 to TRBJ1-3; D is undetermined. The CDR3 extends over 14 amino acids. V was cut by 1 base and J by 3 bases, with 7 bases left in between. Looked up from germline, CDR1 is MGHRA and CDR2 is YSYEKL. CDR3 in amino acids: CASSQVLGGNTIYF. Written as DNA, the CDR3 is TGCGCCAGCAGCCAAGTTCTCGGTGGAAACACCATATATTTT.

The chain has TRBV28 and TRBJ2-5, with D maybe TRBD2 (6 bases). Germline CDR1 and CDR2: MDHEN and SYDVKM. There are 14 residues in the CDR3. Trimming left V 6 bases short and J 5 bases short, with 16 bases between. The CDR3 loop is CASRLTGGWETQYF. DNA for the CDR3: TGTGCCAGCAGGCTTACTGGGGGGTGGGAGACCCAGTACTTC.

The V call is TRBV19, the J call TRBJ2-3; D remains unclear. Trimming shortened V by 1 base and J by 4 bases, and 12 bases separated the two germline ends. Per the germline V gene, CDR1 is LNHDA and CDR2 is SQIVND (reference sequence). The CDR3 is 15 residues long. CDR3 in DNA: TGTGCCAGTAGTATAGTTCGCGAGCAATCAGATACGCAGTATTTT. Its translation is CASSIVREQSDTQYF.

In its sample, this clone was seen once. This chain connects TRBV19 to TRBJ2-7, with D perhaps TRBD2 (6 bases). Trimming shortened V by 2 bases and J by 3 bases, and 14 bases separated the two germline ends. There are 15 residues in the CDR3. The germline V gene encodes CDR1 LNHDA and CDR2 SQIVND (reference sequence). CDR3 DNA sequence: TGTGCCAGTAGTATATTTGGAGGGGCCAACTACGAGCAGTACTTC. Amino acids: CASSIFGGANYEQYF. Combining the CDR3 with reference TRBV19 and TRBJ2-7 gives the whole variable domain DGGITQSPKYLFRKEGQNVTLSCEQNLNHDAMYWYRQDPGQGLRLIYYSQIVNDFQKGDIAEGYSVSREKKESFPLTVTSAQKNPTAFYLCASSIFGGANYEQYFGPGTRLTVT.